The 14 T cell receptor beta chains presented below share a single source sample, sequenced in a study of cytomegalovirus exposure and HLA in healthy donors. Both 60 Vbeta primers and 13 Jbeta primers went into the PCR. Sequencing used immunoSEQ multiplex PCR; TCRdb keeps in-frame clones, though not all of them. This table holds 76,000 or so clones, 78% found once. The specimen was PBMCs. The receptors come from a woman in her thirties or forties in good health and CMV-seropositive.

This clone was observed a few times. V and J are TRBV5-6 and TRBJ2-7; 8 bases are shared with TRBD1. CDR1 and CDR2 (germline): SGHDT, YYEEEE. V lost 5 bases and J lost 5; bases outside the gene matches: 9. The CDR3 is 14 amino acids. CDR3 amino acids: CASRLAQGAHEQYF. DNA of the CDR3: TGTGCCAGCAGACTCGCGCAGGGGGCCCACGAGCAGTACTTC.

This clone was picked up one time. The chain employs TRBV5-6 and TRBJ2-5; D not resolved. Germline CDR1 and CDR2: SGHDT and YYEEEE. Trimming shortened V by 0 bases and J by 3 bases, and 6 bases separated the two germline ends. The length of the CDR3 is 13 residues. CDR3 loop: CASSLGAEETQYF. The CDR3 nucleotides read TGTGCCAGCAGCTTGGGGGCAGAAGAGACCCAGTACTTC. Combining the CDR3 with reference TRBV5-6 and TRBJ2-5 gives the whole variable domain DAGVTQSPTHLIKTRGQQVTLRCSPKSGHDTVSWYQQALGQGPQFIFQYYEEEERQRGNFPDRFSGHQFPNYSSELNVNALLLGDSALYLCASSLGAEETQYFGPGTRLLVL.

The CDR3 region has the DNA TGTGCCAGCAGTATACTAGGGACAGGAGGGAACACCGGGGAGCTGTTTTTT. Translating it yields CASSILGTGGNTGELFF. The chain is built from TRBV28 and TRBJ2-2; 8 bases line up with TRBD1. The germline CDR1 and CDR2 sequences are MDHEN and SYDVKM. V was clipped by 5 bases and J by 1 base; unmatched bases: 9. CDR3 length equals 17 residues.

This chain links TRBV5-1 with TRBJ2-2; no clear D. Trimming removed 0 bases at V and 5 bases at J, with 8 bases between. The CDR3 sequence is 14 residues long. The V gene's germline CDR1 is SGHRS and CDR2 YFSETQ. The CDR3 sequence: CASSLGSDTGELFF. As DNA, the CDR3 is TGCGCCAGCAGCTTGGGGAGCGATACCGGGGAGCTGTTTTTT.

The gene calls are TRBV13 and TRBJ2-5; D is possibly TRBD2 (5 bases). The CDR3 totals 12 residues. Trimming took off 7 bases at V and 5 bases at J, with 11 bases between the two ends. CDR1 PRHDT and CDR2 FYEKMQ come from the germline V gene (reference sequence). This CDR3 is CASTRPGETQYF. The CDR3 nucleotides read TGTGCCAGCACCCGACCGGGGGAGACCCAGTACTTC.

CDR3 in amino acids: CASSFEAYSNQPQHF. The CDR3 DNA reads TGTGCCAGCAGTTTCGAGGCCTATAGCAATCAGCCCCAGCATTTT. V gene TRBV28 combines with J gene TRBJ1-5; no reliable D call. CDR1 and CDR2 from the germline V gene are MDHEN and SYDVKM. The CDR3 sequence is 15 residues long. V dropped 3 bases and J dropped 0 bases, with 9 bases sitting between them.

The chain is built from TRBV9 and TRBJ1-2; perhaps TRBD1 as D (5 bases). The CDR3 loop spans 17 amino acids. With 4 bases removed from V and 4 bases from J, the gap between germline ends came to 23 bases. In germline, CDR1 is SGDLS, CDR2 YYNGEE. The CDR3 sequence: CASSSRPQGGRAYGYTF. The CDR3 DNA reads TGTGCCAGCAGCTCACGGCCGCAGGGAGGTCGGGCCTATGGCTACACCTTC.

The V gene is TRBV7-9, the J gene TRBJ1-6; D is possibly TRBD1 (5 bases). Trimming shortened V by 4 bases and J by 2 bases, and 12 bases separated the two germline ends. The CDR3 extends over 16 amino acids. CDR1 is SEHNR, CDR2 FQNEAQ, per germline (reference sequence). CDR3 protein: CASSYGRETYNSPLHF. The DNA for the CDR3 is TGTGCCAGCAGCTACGGCAGGGAAACCTATAATTCACCCCTCCACTTT.

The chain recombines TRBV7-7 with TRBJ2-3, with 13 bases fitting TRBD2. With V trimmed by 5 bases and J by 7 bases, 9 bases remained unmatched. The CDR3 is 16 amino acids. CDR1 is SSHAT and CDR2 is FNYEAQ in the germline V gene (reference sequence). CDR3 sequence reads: CASSPTSGGNFYTQYF. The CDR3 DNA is TGTGCCAGCAGCCCGACTAGCGGGGGGAATTTTTATACGCAGTATTTT. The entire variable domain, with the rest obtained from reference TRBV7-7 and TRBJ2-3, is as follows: GAGVSQSPRYKVTKRGQDVTLRCDPISSHATLYWYQQALGQGPEFLTYFNYEAQPDKSGLPSDRFSAERPEGSISTLTIQRTEQRDSAMYRCASSPTSGGNFYTQYFGPGTRLTVL.

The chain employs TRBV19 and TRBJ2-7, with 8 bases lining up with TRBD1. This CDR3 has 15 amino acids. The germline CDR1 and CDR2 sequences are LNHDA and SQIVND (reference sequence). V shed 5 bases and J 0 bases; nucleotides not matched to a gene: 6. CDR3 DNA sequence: TGTGCCAGTAGTGGACAGGGTTCCGGCTCCTACGAGCAGTACTTC. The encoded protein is CASSGQGSGSYEQYF.

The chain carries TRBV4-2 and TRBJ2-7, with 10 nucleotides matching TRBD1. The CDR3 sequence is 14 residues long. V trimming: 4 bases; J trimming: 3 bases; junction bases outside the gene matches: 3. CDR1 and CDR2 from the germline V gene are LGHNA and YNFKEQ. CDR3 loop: CASSRGQGFYEQYF. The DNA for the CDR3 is TGTGCCAGCAGCCGGGGACAGGGGTTCTACGAGCAGTACTTC.

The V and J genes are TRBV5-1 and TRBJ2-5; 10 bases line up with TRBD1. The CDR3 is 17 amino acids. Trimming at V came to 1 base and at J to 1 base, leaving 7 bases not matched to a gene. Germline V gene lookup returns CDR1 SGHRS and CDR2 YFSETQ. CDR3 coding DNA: TGCGCCAGCAGCTTGCACGGGACAGGGGTCACCCAAGAGACCCAGTACTTC. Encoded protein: CASSLHGTGVTQETQYF.

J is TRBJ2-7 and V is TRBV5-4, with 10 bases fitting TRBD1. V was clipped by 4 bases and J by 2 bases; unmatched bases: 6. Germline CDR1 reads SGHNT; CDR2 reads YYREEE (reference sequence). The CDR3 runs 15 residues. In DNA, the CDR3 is TGTGCCAGCAGCAGAACCGGGACAGGGGCCTACGAGCAGTACTTC. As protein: CASSRTGTGAYEQYF.

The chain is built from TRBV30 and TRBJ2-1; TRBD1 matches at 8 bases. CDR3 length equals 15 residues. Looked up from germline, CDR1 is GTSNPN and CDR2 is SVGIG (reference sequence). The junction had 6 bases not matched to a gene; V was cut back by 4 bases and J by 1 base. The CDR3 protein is CAWIRTGRSYNEQFF. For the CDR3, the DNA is TGTGCCTGGATAAGGACAGGGCGTTCCTACAATGAGCAGTTCTTC.